These 3 T cell receptor beta chains share one sample of origin, sequenced in a study of technical replicates of blood from a handful of donors. TCRdb's copy holds only in-frame clones and misses some; the assay was immunoSEQ multiplex PCR. The table records 98,000 or so clones, nearly 97% of them present only once. The sequenced sample consisted of T cells isolated from PBMCs. Receptors were obtained from a human donor in good health.

The count of this clone is one. The chain uses TRBV6-5 and TRBJ1-2; D is uncertain. Germline V gene lookup returns CDR1 MNHEY and CDR2 SVGAGI. V was clipped by 7 bases and J by 8 bases, with 17 bases between them. The CDR3 runs 13 residues. In nucleotides, the CDR3 is TGTGCCAGCACCTCCGAGAATCAACTGGGCTACACCTTC. Its translation: CASTSENQLGYTF.

The rearrangement uses TRBV10-1 and TRBJ2-5, with unresolved D. The CDR3 spans 18 residues. V lost 0 bases, J lost 4 bases, and 21 bases lay in between. CDR1 is WNHNN, CDR2 SYGVQD, per germline (reference sequence). CDR3 nucleotide sequence: TGCGCCAGCAGTGAGTCAACACCGGGTTCTTTTGTAGGAGAGACCCAGTACTTC. This sequence encodes CASSESTPGSFVGETQYF.

The rearrangement uses TRBV7-9 and TRBJ1-5; D unclear. Germline CDR1 and CDR2: SEHNR and FQNEAQ (reference sequence). The CDR3 covers 13 residues. V was cut by 8 bases and J by 2 bases, with 10 bases left in between. This chain's CDR3 is CASRDGGNQPQHF. CDR3 in DNA: TGTGCCAGCCGAGACGGGGGCAATCAGCCCCAGCATTTT.